Shown below are 9 T cell receptor beta chains from a single sample sequenced in a study of T cells in Graves' hyperthyroidism and ophthalmopathy. The CDR3 regions of TCR beta were amplified from RNA transcripts. HTBI primers were employed in a first-round RT-PCR of the TCR CDR3. TCRdb re-called the multiplex PCR reads through MiXCR, storing one row per CDR3 protein. The sample consists of 600,000 to 650,000 distinct CDR3 sequences, around 15% of them appearing once. Sequencing used blood. Receptors originate from a woman younger than 45 with Graves' hyperthyroidism.

V usage is TRBV4-3 and J usage is TRBJ2-3, with 8 bases fitting TRBD2. Germline V gene data show CDR1 as LGHNA and CDR2 as YSLEER. V was pared by 0 bases and J by 1 base, with 3 bases of the junction left unmatched. This CDR3 is built from 16 residues. The CDR3 protein is CASSQEGLVGTDTQYF. Written as DNA, the CDR3 is TGCGCCAGCAGCCAAGAGGGACTAGTGGGCACAGATACGCAGTATTTT.

This clonotype was seen ten or more times. The genes are TRBV27 and TRBJ2-1; D uncertain. V dropped 4 bases and J dropped 0 bases, with 7 bases sitting between them. The CDR3 runs to 14 residues. Germline CDR1 reads MNHEY; CDR2 reads SMNVEV (reference sequence). CDR3 DNA: TGTGCCAGCAGTTCCCACGTCTCCTACAATGAGCAGTTCTTC. It codes for CASSSHVSYNEQFF.

V usage is TRBV7-2 and J usage is TRBJ1-6, with 9 nucleotides matching TRBD1. Germline values: CDR1 SGHTA, CDR2 FQGNSA. CDR3 length: 16 residues. J was trimmed by 3 bases and V by 6 bases; bases with no gene match: 6. CDR3 residues: CASRYTGGDYNSPLHF. Here the CDR3 DNA reads TGTGCCAGCAGATATACAGGGGGCGACTATAATTCACCCCTCCACTTT.

The chain is built from TRBV28 and TRBJ2-1; D is undetermined. Trimming took off 3 bases at V and 5 bases at J, with 11 bases between the two ends. The V gene's germline CDR1 is MDHEN and CDR2 SYDVKM. The CDR3 runs to 14 residues. DNA of the CDR3: TGTGCCAGCAGTTTGATTCCGCCTAACAATGAGCAGTTCTTC. As protein: CASSLIPPNNEQFF.

V is TRBV15 and J is TRBJ1-4; D gene uncertain. V was cut by 0 bases and J by 7 bases, with 9 bases left in between. Germline V gene data show CDR1 as LNHNV and CDR2 as YYDKDF (reference sequence). The CDR3 sequence is 14 residues long. CDR3 bases: TGTGCCACCAGCAGAGATCAAACAGCTGAAAAACTGTTTTTT. Its translation: CATSRDQTAEKLFF.

There are many counts of this clonotype. The gene calls are TRBV30 and TRBJ2-5, with 7 bases identical to TRBD1. Germline CDR1 and CDR2: GTSNPN and SVGIG (reference sequence). Trimming cost V 1 base and J 2 bases; bases outside gene matches: 4. The CDR3 consists of 14 residues. CDR3 DNA: TGTGCCTGGAGTGGGGACAGTCTTCAAGAGACCCAGTACTTC. Its translation is CAWSGDSLQETQYF. The full variable domain, completed using reference TRBV30 and TRBJ2-5, is SQTIHQWPATLVQPVGSPLSLECTVEGTSNPNLYWYRQAAGRGLQLLFYSVGIGQISSEVPQNLSASRPQDRQFILSSKKLLLSDSGFYLCAWSGDSLQETQYFGPGTRLLVL.

In this sample, this clonotype turned up a few times. This sequence joins TRBV20-1 and TRBJ2-7; 9 bases are a match to TRBD2. V gave up 6 bases and J gave up 0 bases; unmatched junction bases: 9. The germline gives CDR1 DFQATT, CDR2 SNEGSKA (reference sequence). The CDR3 sequence is 15 residues long. Written as DNA, the CDR3 is TGCAGTGCACTTCGACCTAGCGGGGCCTCCTACGAGCAGTACTTC. It codes for CSALRPSGASYEQYF.

About this clonotype itself: A much larger clone lies a single base off, so this may be a read error. V and J are TRBV2 and TRBJ1-5; D may be TRBD1 (5 bases). The CDR3 consists of 12 residues. Looked up from germline, CDR1 is SNHLY and CDR2 is FYNNEI. Here the CDR3 reads CASSASGQLQHF. In DNA, the CDR3 is TGTGCCAGCAGCGCCTCGGGGCAGCTCCAGCATTTT.

Worth noting for this clonotype: A read error may be the cause here, since a much bigger clone is one base away. The chain couples TRBV2 to TRBJ2-3; no reliable D call. The CDR3 is made up of 12 amino acids. CDR1 and CDR2 (germline): SNHLY, FYNNEI. The CDR3 reads CASSDITDTRYF. CDR3 DNA sequence: TGTGCCAGCAGTGACATCACAGATACGCGGTATTTT. Complete variable domain (other parts from reference TRBV2 and TRBJ2-3): EPEVTQTPSHQVTQMGQEVILRCVPISNHLYFYWYRQILGQKVEFLVSFYNNEISEKSEIFDDQFSVERPDGSNFTLKIRSTKLEDSAMYFCASSDITDTRYFGPGTRLTVL.